This T cell receptor beta chain was captured by sequencing in a study of PD-1 blockade in classical Hodgkin lymphoma. TCRdb's table, derived via immunoSEQ multiplex PCR, lists solely in-frame clones and lacks some. The sample has about 44,000 clones; 66% are singletons. Described time point: cycle 4 day 1 (C4D1), after 5 to 7 weeks of nivolumab. Exposure to brentuximab vedotin varied, and each patient had relapsed following autologous stem cell transplantation. This clone turned up a few times. The sequencing used peripheral blood mononuclear cells (PBMCs), collected before the fourth cycle of nivolumab. This sequence was found in a human donor with classical Hodgkin lymphoma.

The CDR3 protein is CSDYRRTGHGYTF. In DNA, the CDR3 is TGCAGCGACTACAGGAGGACAGGGCATGGCTACACCTTC. The chain links TRBV29-1 to TRBJ1-2; 8 bases line up with TRBD1. Germline V lookup: CDR1 SQVTM, CDR2 ANQGSEA. V dropped 7 bases and J dropped 6; count of bases not matched to a gene: 10. The CDR3 sequence is 13 residues long.